Below are 15 T cell receptor beta chains sequenced from a single sample in a study of blood T cell repertoires in COVID-19. Some clones are missing from TCRdb's copy, which holds only in-frame ones; the method was immunoSEQ multiplex PCR. The top ten clones hold roughly 0.99% of a sample with about 32,000 clones, 90% of them seen once. The material sequenced was peripheral blood. Receptors were obtained from a man aged 65-85 years with active or convalescent COVID-19.

V gene TRBV19 combines with J gene TRBJ1-1; D may be TRBD1 (5 bases). Germline CDR1 is LNHDA and CDR2 is SQIVND (reference sequence). V gave up 5 bases and J gave up 5 bases, with 15 bases separating them. The CDR3 length is 14 residues. CDR3: CASSFREAGTEAFF. The CDR3 bases are TGTGCCAGTAGTTTCAGGGAGGCTGGAACTGAAGCTTTCTTT. Combining the CDR3 with reference TRBV19 and TRBJ1-1 gives the whole variable domain DGGITQSPKYLFRKEGQNVTLSCEQNLNHDAMYWYRQDPGQGLRLIYYSQIVNDFQKGDIAEGYSVSREKKESFPLTVTSAQKNPTAFYLCASSFREAGTEAFFGQGTRLTVV.

This chain uses TRBV28 with TRBJ2-2; the D gene is possibly TRBD1 (6 bases). Trimming removed 2 bases at V and 3 bases at J, with 10 bases between. The CDR3 loop spans 15 amino acids. Germline V gene data show CDR1 as MDHEN and CDR2 as SYDVKM. CDR3 sequence (DNA): TGTGCCAGCAGTTTAAGACAGGCACACACCGGGGAGCTGTTTTTT. This translates into CASSLRQAHTGELFF.

The chain employs TRBV7-2 and TRBJ2-1; 7 bases are shared with TRBD2. The V gene's germline CDR1 is SGHTA and CDR2 FQGNSA. V was pared by 1 base and J by 4 bases, with 10 bases of the junction left unmatched. CDR3 size: 17 residues. The DNA for the CDR3 is TGTGCCAGCAGCTTAGTCGGGGCTAGCGGACTTTACAATGAGCAGTTCTTC. It specifies CASSLVGASGLYNEQFF.

This sequence joins TRBV5-1 and TRBJ2-3; D uncertain. The CDR3 is 13 residues long. Deletions cut 2 bases from V and 1 base from J, with 5 bases between. Germline V gives CDR1 SGHRS, CDR2 YFSETQ. The CDR3 spells CASSFRGTDTQYF. The CDR3 DNA sequence: TGCGCCAGCAGCTTCCGGGGCACAGATACGCAGTATTTT.

V usage is TRBV7-5 and J usage is TRBJ1-1; TRBD1, the table's D call, was not compared with the DNA. TRBV7-5 is deemed a pseudogene. The CDR3 sequence is 12 residues long. As DNA, the CDR3 is TGTGCCAGAAGCCCCGACAGGTCTGAAGCTTTCTTT. Translation: CARSPDRSEAFF.

The J gene is TRBJ1-1, the V gene TRBV28, with D possibly matching TRBD1 (5 bases). Trimming shortened V by 6 bases and J by 6 bases, and 17 bases separated the two germline ends. This CDR3 contains 14 residues. Germline CDR1 is MDHEN and CDR2 is SYDVKM. The CDR3 sequence is CASSLMQGLPEAFF. The CDR3 DNA follows: TGTGCCAGCAGCTTAATGCAGGGCCTCCCTGAAGCTTTCTTT.

The genes are TRBV9 and TRBJ2-1, with TRBD2 matching 8 bases. This CDR3 is built from 16 residues. CDR1 and CDR2 from the germline V gene are SGDLS and YYNGEE. The V and J ends lost 0 bases and 3 bases, in that order; junction bases with no gene match: 5. CDR3 protein: CASSVAGTSGYNEQFF. DNA for the CDR3: TGTGCCAGCAGCGTAGCTGGTACTAGCGGCTACAATGAGCAGTTCTTC.

This chain uses TRBV6-2 or TRBV6-3 with TRBJ1-5; TRBD1 matches at 12 bases. With V trimmed by 5 bases and J by 2 bases, 13 bases remained unmatched. The CDR3 is 19 amino acids. Looked up from germline, CDR1 is MNHEY and CDR2 is SVGEGT. CDR3 DNA: TGTGCCAGCAGTAAGGCTCCGGGACAGGGGGCAAAAGGCAATCAGCCCCAGCATTTT. The encoded protein is CASSKAPGQGAKGNQPQHF.

The rearrangement uses TRBV10-2 and TRBJ2-1, with 15 positions matching TRBD2. Germline V gives CDR1 WSHSY, CDR2 SAAADI. After removal of 6 bases from V and 1 base from J, the junction contained 4 bases not matched to a gene. The CDR3 covers 17 residues. The CDR3 DNA reads as TGCGCCAGCAGGGGACTAGCGGGGGGAGTGTCCTACAATGAGCAGTTCTTC. This translates into CASRGLAGGVSYNEQFF.

The gene calls are TRBV19 and TRBJ1-2, with 10 bases lining up with TRBD1. The CDR3 is 17 amino acids. Trimming took 2 bases from V and 8 from J; bases not matched to a gene: 14. From germline, CDR1 is LNHDA and CDR2 SQIVND (reference sequence). CDR3 amino acids: CASSIKEYGTGATGYTF. In nucleotides, the CDR3 is TGTGCCAGTAGTATAAAGGAGTACGGGACAGGGGCCACGGGCTACACCTTC.

This rearrangement joins TRBV5-6 to TRBJ1-6; possibly TRBD1 for D (6 bases). Per the germline V gene, CDR1 is SGHDT and CDR2 is YYEEEE. This CDR3 has 16 amino acids. V shed 0 bases and J shed 2 bases, with 9 bases lying between them. The CDR3 is CASSLGGLAYNSPLHF. CDR3 nucleotide sequence: TGTGCCAGCAGCTTGGGGGGGCTCGCCTATAATTCACCCCTCCACTTT.

CDR3 region: CASSEAPIGLFYEQYF. CDR3 DNA sequence: TGTGCCAGCAGTGAAGCGCCCATCGGACTTTTCTACGAGCAGTACTTC. The chain employs TRBV2 and TRBJ2-7; possibly TRBD2 for D (5 bases). The germline V gene encodes CDR1 SNHLY and CDR2 FYNNEI. Trimming took 0 bases from V and 3 from J, leaving 15 bases between them. The CDR3 has 16 amino acids. The full variable domain, rest sourced from reference TRBV2 and TRBJ2-7, is EPEVTQTPSHQVTQMGQEVILRCVPISNHLYFYWYRQILGQKVEFLVSFYNNEISEKSEIFDDQFSVERPDGSNFTLKIRSTKLEDSAMYFCASSEAPIGLFYEQYFGPGTRLTVT.

V is TRBV10-3 and J is TRBJ2-5, with 9 bases that match TRBD2. Germline values: CDR1 ENHRY, CDR2 SYGVKD. This CDR3 comprises 15 residues. The ends lost 4 bases at V and 3 bases at J; junction bases unmatched: 6. The CDR3 nucleotides are TGTGCCATCAGTGTGATAGCGGGGGATAAAGAGACCCAGTACTTC. It translates to CAISVIAGDKETQYF.

This sequence joins TRBV6-5 and TRBJ1-2; D might be TRBD1 (6 bases). The germline CDR1 and CDR2 sequences are MNHEY and SVGAGI. Between the trimmed V and J ends, which lost 2 bases and 2 bases, there was a span of 12 bases. The CDR3 length is 15 residues. CDR3 sequence (DNA): TGTGCCAGCAGTTACGCTTCACAGGGAAACTATGGCTACACCTTC. It codes for CASSYASQGNYGYTF.

This chain uses TRBV29-1 with TRBJ1-2; 7 bases align to TRBD1. Per the germline V gene, CDR1 is SQVTM and CDR2 is ANQGSEA. The J segment lost 8 bases and the V segment lost 3 bases, leaving 12 bases of the junction unmatched. The CDR3 sequence is 14 residues long. In DNA form, the CDR3 reads TGCAGCGTTGACCCGACAGGGAATAAGGGAGGCTACACCTTC. Protein product: CSVDPTGNKGGYTF.